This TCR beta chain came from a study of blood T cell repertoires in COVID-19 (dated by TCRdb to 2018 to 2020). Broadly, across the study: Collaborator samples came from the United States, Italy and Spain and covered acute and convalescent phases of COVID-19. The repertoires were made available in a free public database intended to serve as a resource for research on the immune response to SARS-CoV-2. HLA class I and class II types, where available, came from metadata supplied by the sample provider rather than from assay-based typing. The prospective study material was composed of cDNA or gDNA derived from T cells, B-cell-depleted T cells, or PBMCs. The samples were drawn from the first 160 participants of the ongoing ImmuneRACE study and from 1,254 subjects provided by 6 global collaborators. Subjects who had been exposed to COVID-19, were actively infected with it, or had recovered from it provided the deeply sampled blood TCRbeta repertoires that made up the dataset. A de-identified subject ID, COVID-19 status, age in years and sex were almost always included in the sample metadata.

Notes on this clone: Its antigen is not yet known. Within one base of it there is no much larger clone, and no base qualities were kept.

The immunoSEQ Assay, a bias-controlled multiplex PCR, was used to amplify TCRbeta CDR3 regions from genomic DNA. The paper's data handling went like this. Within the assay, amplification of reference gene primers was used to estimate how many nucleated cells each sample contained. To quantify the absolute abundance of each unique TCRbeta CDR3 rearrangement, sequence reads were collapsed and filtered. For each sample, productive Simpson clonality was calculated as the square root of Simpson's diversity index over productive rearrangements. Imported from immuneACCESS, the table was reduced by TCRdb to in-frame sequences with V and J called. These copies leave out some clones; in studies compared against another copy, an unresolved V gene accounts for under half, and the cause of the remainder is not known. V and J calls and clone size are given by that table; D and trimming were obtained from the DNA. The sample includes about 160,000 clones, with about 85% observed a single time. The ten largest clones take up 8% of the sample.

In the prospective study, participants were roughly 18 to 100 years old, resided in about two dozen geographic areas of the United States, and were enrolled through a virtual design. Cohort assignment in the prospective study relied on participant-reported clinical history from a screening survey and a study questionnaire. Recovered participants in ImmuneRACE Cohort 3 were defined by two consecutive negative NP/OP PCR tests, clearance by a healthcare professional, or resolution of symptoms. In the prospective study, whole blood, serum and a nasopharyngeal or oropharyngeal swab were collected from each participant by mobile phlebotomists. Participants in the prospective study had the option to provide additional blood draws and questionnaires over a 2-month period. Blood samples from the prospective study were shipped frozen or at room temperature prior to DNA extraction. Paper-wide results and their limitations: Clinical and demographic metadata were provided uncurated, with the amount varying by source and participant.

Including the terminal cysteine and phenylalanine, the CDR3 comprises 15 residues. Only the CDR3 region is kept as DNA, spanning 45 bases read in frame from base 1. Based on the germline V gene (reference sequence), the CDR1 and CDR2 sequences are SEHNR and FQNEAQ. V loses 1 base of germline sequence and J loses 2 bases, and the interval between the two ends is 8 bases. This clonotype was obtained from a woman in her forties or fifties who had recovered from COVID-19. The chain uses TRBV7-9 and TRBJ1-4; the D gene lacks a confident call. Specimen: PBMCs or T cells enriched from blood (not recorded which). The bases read TGTGCCAGCAGCTTAGGGTGGGCGACTAATGAAAAACTGTTTTTT. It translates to CASSLGWATNEKLFF.